This TCR beta chain emerged from a study of blood T cell repertoires in COVID-19. Study-wide background: The United States, Italy and Spain supplied acute and convalescent COVID-19 samples. The analysed material was cDNA or gDNA that came from T cells, B-cell-depleted T cells, or PBMCs.

Per the study methods: Quantification of nucleated cells was approximated via reference gene primer amplification. Sequencing was performed with immunoSEQ multiplex PCR; in TCRdb, only in-frame clones are kept and a portion is missing. The D gene and trimming were derived from the DNA, and the V and J assignments and clone size from that table. The repertoire has about 55,000 clones, around 83% of them found once; the top ten carry about 2%. The CDR3 consists of 13 residues. V lost 2 bases, J lost 2 bases, and 7 bases lay in between. Per the germline V gene, CDR1 is SGHRS and CDR2 is YFSETQ. The sequence derives from a woman aged 55-75 years with acute or convalescent COVID-19. V gene TRBV5-1 combines with J gene TRBJ1-1; D is undetermined. Sample: peripheral blood. CDR3 region: CASSFGGNTEAFF. The CDR3 bases are TGCGCCAGCAGCTTTGGAGGAAACACTGAAGCTTTCTTT.